This TCR beta chain emerged from a study of blood T cell repertoires in COVID-19. About the study: The analysed material was cDNA or gDNA that came from T cells, B-cell-depleted T cells, or PBMCs.

The ends lost 8 bases at V and 6 bases at J; junction bases unmatched: 13. Per germline, CDR1 MNHEY and CDR2 SVGAGI. The CDR3 covers 15 residues. TCRdb keeps only in-frame clones here, not all; method: immunoSEQ multiplex PCR. The sample has about 76,000 clones; 80% to 90% are singletons. A few counts support this clone. Material for sequencing was peripheral blood. The clonotype originates from a woman aged 55-69 years with acute or convalescent COVID-19. The chain carries TRBV6-5 and TRBJ2-3, with 8 bases lining up with TRBD1. This CDR3 reads CASRARQGSGDTQYF. The CDR3 DNA reads TGTGCCAGCCGAGCTCGACAGGGGTCCGGGGATACGCAGTATTTT.